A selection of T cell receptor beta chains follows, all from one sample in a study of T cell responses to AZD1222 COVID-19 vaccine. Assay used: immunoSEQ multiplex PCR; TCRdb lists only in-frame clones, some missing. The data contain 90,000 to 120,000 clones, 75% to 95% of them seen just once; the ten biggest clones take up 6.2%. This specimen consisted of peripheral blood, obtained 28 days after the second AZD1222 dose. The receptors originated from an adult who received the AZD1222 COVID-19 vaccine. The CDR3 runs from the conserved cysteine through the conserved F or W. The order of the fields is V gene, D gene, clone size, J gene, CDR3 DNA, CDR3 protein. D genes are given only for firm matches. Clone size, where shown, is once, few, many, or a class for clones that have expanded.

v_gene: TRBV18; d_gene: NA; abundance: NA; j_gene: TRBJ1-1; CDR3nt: TGTGCCAGCTCACCAGTTCCGAACACTGAAGCTTTCTTT; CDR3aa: CASSPVPNTEAFF
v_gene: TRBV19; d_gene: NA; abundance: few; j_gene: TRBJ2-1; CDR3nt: TGTGCCAGTAGTAATTTTGACGGTTACAATGAGCAGTTCTTC; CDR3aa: CASSNFDGYNEQFF
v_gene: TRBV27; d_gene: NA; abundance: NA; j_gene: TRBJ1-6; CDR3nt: TGTGCCAGCAGTTTATCGAAGGGGTCTCCCCTCCACTTT; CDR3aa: CASSLSKGSPLHF
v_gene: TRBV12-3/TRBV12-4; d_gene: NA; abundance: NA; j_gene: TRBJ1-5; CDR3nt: TGTGCCAGCGGGGGGATGTGGGACCAGCCCCAGCATTTT; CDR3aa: CASGGMWDQPQHF
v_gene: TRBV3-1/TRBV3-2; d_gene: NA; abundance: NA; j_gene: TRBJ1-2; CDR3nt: TGTGCCAGCAGCCCAAGCCCAATGAGACTACAGGGCCCCCTGGGCTATGGCTACACCTTC; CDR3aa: CASSPSPMRLQGPLGYGYTF
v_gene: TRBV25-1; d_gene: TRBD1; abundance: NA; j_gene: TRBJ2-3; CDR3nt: TGTGCGTTACCCGGGACAGCAAATACGGCAGATACGCAGTATTTT; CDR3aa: CALPGTANTADTQYF
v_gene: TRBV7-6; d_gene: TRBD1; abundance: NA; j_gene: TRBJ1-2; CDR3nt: TGTGCCAGCAGCTCCGGGACAGGGGGGTCTGGCTACACCTTC; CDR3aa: CASSSGTGGSGYTF
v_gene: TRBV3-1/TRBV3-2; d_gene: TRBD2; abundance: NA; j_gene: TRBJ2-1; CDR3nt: TGTGCCAGCAGCCAACTTTGGACTAGCGGGAGGGATAATGAGCAGTTCTTC; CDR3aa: CASSQLWTSGRDNEQFF
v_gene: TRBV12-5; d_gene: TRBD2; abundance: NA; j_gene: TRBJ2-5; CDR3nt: TGTGCTAGTGGTTTGGAAAGCGGGAGGGCCCGAGAGACCCAGTACTTC; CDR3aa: CASGLESGRARETQYF
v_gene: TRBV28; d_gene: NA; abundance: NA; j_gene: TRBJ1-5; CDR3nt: TGTGCCAGCAGCCTGAGCCAGGAGCCCCAGCATTTT; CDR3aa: CASSLSQEPQHF
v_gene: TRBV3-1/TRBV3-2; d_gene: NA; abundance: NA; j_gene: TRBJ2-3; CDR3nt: TGTGCCAGCAGCCAAGATACTGGGCGGACAGATACGCAGTATTTT; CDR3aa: CASSQDTGRTDTQYF
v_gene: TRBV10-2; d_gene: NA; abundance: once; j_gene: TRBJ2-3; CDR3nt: TGCGCCAGCAGTGAGTCCGGCGACACAGATACGCAGTATTTT; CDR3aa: CASSESGDTDTQYF
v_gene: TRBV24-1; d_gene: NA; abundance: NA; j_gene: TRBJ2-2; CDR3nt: TGTGCCACCAGTGATTTGCCGAAAAACACCGGGGAGCTGTTTTTT; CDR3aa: CATSDLPKNTGELFF
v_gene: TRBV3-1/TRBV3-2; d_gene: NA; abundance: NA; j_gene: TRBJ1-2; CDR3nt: TGTGCCAGCAGCCCGGACGGTAACTATGGCTACACCTTC; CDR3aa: CASSPDGNYGYTF
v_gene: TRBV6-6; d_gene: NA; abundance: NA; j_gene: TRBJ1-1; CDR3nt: TGTGCCCATAGTGAGGGTTCGAGGACTGAAGCTTTCTTT; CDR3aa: CAHSEGSRTEAFF
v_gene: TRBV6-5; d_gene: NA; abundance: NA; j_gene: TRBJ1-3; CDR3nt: TGTGCCAGCAGTTTGACAGCCTCTGGAAACACCATATATTTT; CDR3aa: CASSLTASGNTIYF
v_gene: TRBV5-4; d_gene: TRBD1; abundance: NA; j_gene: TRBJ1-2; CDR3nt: TGTGCCAGCAGCTCGTCGACAGGGGGGTTTTATGGCTACACCTTC; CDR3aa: CASSSSTGGFYGYTF
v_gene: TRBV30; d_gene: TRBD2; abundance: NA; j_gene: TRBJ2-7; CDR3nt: TGTGCCTGGACTAGCGGAGTGAACTACGAGCAGTACTTC; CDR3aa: CAWTSGVNYEQYF
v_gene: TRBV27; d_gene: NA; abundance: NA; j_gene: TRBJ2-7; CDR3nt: TGTGCCAGCAGGCTCAGGGGCGAGCAGTACTTC; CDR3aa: CASRLRGEQYF
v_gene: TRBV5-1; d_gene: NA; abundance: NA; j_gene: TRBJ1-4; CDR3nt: TGCGCCAGCAGCCGGAGGGCGGTTGCAACTAATGAAAAACTGTTTTTT; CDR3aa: CASSRRAVATNEKLFF
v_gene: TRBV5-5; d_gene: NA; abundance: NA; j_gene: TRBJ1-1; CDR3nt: TGTGCCAGCAGCCGATTGGTATCAGGGGAAGGTGCTTTCTTT; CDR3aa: CASSRLVSGEGAFF
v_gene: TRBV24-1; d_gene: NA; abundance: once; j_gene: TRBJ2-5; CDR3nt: TGTGCCACCAGTGATTTGGAGACCCAGTACTTC; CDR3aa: CATSDLETQYF
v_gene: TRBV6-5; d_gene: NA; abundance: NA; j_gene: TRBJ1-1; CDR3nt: TGTGCCAGCAGGGGACGGACCCTGAACACTGAAGCTTTCTTT; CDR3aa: CASRGRTLNTEAFF
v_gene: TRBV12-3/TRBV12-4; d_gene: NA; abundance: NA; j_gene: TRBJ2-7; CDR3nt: TGTGCCAGCAGTCCAATAGCCTACGAGCAGTACTTC; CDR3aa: CASSPIAYEQYF
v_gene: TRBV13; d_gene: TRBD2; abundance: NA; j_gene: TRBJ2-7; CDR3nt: TGTGCCAGCAGCTTTAGCGGGGCCTCCTACGAGCAGTACTTC; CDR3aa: CASSFSGASYEQYF
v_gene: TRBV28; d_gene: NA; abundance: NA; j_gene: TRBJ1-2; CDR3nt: TGTGCCTGGCAAACTAACTATGGCTACACCTTC; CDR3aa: CAWQTNYGYTF
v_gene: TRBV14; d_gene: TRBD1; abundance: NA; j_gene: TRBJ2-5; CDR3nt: TGTGCCAGCAGCCGGGACAGGGTGGACCAAGAGACCCAGTACTTC; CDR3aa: CASSRDRVDQETQYF
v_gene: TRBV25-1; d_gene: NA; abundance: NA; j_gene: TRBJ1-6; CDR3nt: TGTGCCAGCAGGACGGCAGAGAGGAGCTCCTATAATTCACCCCTCCACTTT; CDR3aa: CASRTAERSSYNSPLHF
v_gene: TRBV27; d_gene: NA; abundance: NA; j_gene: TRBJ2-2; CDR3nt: TGTGCCAGCACCCACAGTCCCACCGGGGAGCTGTTTTTT; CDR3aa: CASTHSPTGELFF
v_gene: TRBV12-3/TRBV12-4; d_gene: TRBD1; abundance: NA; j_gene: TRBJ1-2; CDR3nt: TGTGCCAGCAGATTGACAGGGAACTATGGCTACACCTTC; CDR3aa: CASRLTGNYGYTF